The rows below give T cell receptor beta chains drawn from one sample of a study of cytomegalovirus exposure and HLA in healthy donors. The data were produced by immunoSEQ multiplex PCR, yet TCRdb's version contains in-frame clones alone and is incomplete. Counted here are about 140,000 clones, roughly three quarters occurring once; the ten biggest clones make up about 1%. Sequencing was done on a sample of PBMCs. These receptors came from a man aged 18-30 years in good health and CMV-seronegative. Both conserved end residues are part of each CDR3. The D gene is left open where the match is weak. Expanded clones get a size class; other rows say once, few or many, or leave the size out.

v_call: TRBV9; j_call: TRBJ1-1; d_call: -; clone_size: -; cdr3_nt: TGTGCCAGCAGCGAAGCTGGTCGCGATAACACTGAAGCTTTCTTT; cdr3_aa: CASSEAGRDNTEAFF
v_call: TRBV11-2; j_call: TRBJ1-1; d_call: -; clone_size: -; cdr3_nt: TGTGCCAGCAGCTCCTCAATGTGGGCGAACACTGAAGCTTTCTTT; cdr3_aa: CASSSSMWANTEAFF
v_call: TRBV7-2; j_call: TRBJ1-5; d_call: -; clone_size: -; cdr3_nt: TGTGCCAGCAGTCGACAAGGGGTGAGCAATCAGCCCCAGCATTTT; cdr3_aa: CASSRQGVSNQPQHF
v_call: TRBV2; j_call: TRBJ2-5; d_call: -; clone_size: -; cdr3_nt: TGTGCCAGCACGGTCTCCGGGGAGACCCAGTACTTC; cdr3_aa: CASTVSGETQYF
v_call: TRBV13; j_call: TRBJ2-1; d_call: TRBD1; clone_size: -; cdr3_nt: TGTGCCAGCAGCTTAGAGGACAGGGTCTACAATGAGCAGTTCTTC; cdr3_aa: CASSLEDRVYNEQFF
v_call: TRBV10-3; j_call: TRBJ2-7; d_call: TRBD1; clone_size: -; cdr3_nt: TGTGCCATCAGCAGGTCCGGACAGGGCGAGGCCTACGAGCAGTACTTC; cdr3_aa: CAISRSGQGEAYEQYF
v_call: TRBV5-1; j_call: TRBJ1-3; d_call: -; clone_size: -; cdr3_nt: TGCGCCAGCAGCTCGGGGGGTGACAGGCCTCGGAGAAACACCATATATTTT; cdr3_aa: CASSSGGDRPRRNTIYF
v_call: TRBV6-5; j_call: TRBJ1-1; d_call: -; clone_size: -; cdr3_nt: TGTGCCAGCAGCACCGGGAGGGGACTGAGCACTGAAGCTTTCTTT; cdr3_aa: CASSTGRGLSTEAFF
v_call: TRBV7-9; j_call: TRBJ2-7; d_call: TRBD1; clone_size: -; cdr3_nt: TGTGCCAGCAGCTTAAGGACAGGGGGCTACGAGCAGTACTTC; cdr3_aa: CASSLRTGGYEQYF
v_call: TRBV5-4; j_call: TRBJ1-3; d_call: TRBD1; clone_size: -; cdr3_nt: TGTGCCAGCAGCTTGGGACAGGGACGTAACTCTGGAAACACCATATATTTT; cdr3_aa: CASSLGQGRNSGNTIYF
v_call: TRBV5-8; j_call: TRBJ2-6; d_call: TRBD2; clone_size: -; cdr3_nt: TGTGCCAGCAGCTTGGGGCTAGCGGGGGATCACTCGGGTGGGGCCAACGTCCTGACTTTC; cdr3_aa: CASSLGLAGDHSGGANVLTF
v_call: TRBV28; j_call: TRBJ1-1; d_call: -; clone_size: -; cdr3_nt: TGTGCCAGCAGTTCGGGACTGTGGGCTTTCTTT; cdr3_aa: CASSSGLWAFF
v_call: TRBV19; j_call: TRBJ1-2; d_call: TRBD1; clone_size: -; cdr3_nt: TGTGCCAGTAGGGATGAGAGGAGACAGGGGCATGGCTACACCTTC; cdr3_aa: CASRDERRQGHGYTF
v_call: TRBV27; j_call: TRBJ2-6; d_call: -; clone_size: -; cdr3_nt: TGTGCCAGCACCGGGGTGGGTGGGGCCAACGTCCTGACTTTC; cdr3_aa: CASTGVGGANVLTF
v_call: TRBV10-3; j_call: TRBJ1-3; d_call: TRBD1; clone_size: few; cdr3_nt: TGTGCCATCAGAACGGACAGGGGAGGAAACACCATATATTTT; cdr3_aa: CAIRTDRGGNTIYF
v_call: TRBV30; j_call: TRBJ2-3; d_call: -; clone_size: once; cdr3_nt: TGTGCCTGGACAAACTCATATGCTAGCACAGATACGCAGTATTTT; cdr3_aa: CAWTNSYASTDTQYF
v_call: TRBV7-2; j_call: TRBJ1-6; d_call: TRBD1; clone_size: -; cdr3_nt: TGTGCCAGCAGCGGACGGACAGGGGTGAATTCACCCCTCCACTTT; cdr3_aa: CASSGRTGVNSPLHF
v_call: TRBV27; j_call: TRBJ1-1; d_call: TRBD1; clone_size: -; cdr3_nt: TGTGCCAGCAGGTGGCTCCGGGACAGTGAAGCTTTCTTT; cdr3_aa: CASRWLRDSEAFF
v_call: TRBV5-1; j_call: TRBJ1-1; d_call: -; clone_size: few; cdr3_nt: TGCGCCAGCAGCCAGGGCAGGTTCAAGGGAGCTTTCTTT; cdr3_aa: CASSQGRFKGAFF
v_call: TRBV19; j_call: TRBJ1-1; d_call: TRBD1; clone_size: -; cdr3_nt: TGTGCCAGTAGTAGGGACAGGGGAATTACTGAAGCTTTCTTT; cdr3_aa: CASSRDRGITEAFF
v_call: TRBV19; j_call: TRBJ2-2; d_call: -; clone_size: -; cdr3_nt: TGTGCCGGGAGTCCTGGTTTCGCCGGGGAGCTGTTTTTT; cdr3_aa: CAGSPGFAGELFF
v_call: TRBV6-1; j_call: TRBJ2-2; d_call: TRBD2; clone_size: -; cdr3_nt: TGTGCCAGCAGTGAACGGGGGGTTGGCACCGGGGAGCTGTTTTTT; cdr3_aa: CASSERGVGTGELFF
v_call: TRBV5-1; j_call: TRBJ2-5; d_call: -; clone_size: -; cdr3_nt: TGCGCCAGCAGCTTGGGGGGGGACCAAGAGACCCAGTACTTC; cdr3_aa: CASSLGGDQETQYF
v_call: TRBV5-4; j_call: TRBJ2-1; d_call: -; clone_size: -; cdr3_nt: TGTGCCAGCAGCTTGGGGACAGGGAGGGGTTCTGGGGCAAACAAGGGGTTCTTC; cdr3_aa: CASSLGTGRGSGANKGFF
v_call: TRBV5-1; j_call: TRBJ2-1; d_call: -; clone_size: -; cdr3_nt: TGCGCCAGCAGCCCCCCAAGGAGGGGCAGCGATGAGCAGTTCTTC; cdr3_aa: CASSPPRRGSDEQFF
v_call: TRBV20-1; j_call: TRBJ2-7; d_call: -; clone_size: -; cdr3_nt: TGCAGTGGCCAGGGTCGAAACGAGCAGTACTTC; cdr3_aa: CSGQGRNEQYF
v_call: TRBV19; j_call: TRBJ1-5; d_call: -; clone_size: -; cdr3_nt: TGTGCCAGTAGTGCAGGGGTAGGCAATCAGCCCCAGCATTTT; cdr3_aa: CASSAGVGNQPQHF
v_call: TRBV5-1; j_call: TRBJ1-1; d_call: TRBD1; clone_size: many; cdr3_nt: TGCGCCAGCAGTCCCGGGACAGGGAACACTGAAGCTTTCTTT; cdr3_aa: CASSPGTGNTEAFF
v_call: TRBV9; j_call: TRBJ1-1; d_call: -; clone_size: -; cdr3_nt: TGTGCCAGCGGACAGTTGAACACTGAAGCTTTCTTT; cdr3_aa: CASGQLNTEAFF
v_call: TRBV27; j_call: TRBJ1-6; d_call: -; clone_size: -; cdr3_nt: TGTGCCAGCAGTTTAGGGACAAGTTCACCCCTCCACTTT; cdr3_aa: CASSLGTSSPLHF
v_call: TRBV7-9; j_call: TRBJ2-7; d_call: -; clone_size: -; cdr3_nt: TGTGCCAGCAGCTTAAAGGAAAGGGCAGGGCGATACGAGCAGTACTTC; cdr3_aa: CASSLKERAGRYEQYF
v_call: TRBV6-6; j_call: TRBJ1-5; d_call: TRBD1; clone_size: -; cdr3_nt: TGTGCCATTCAAGACGGACAGGGGAATCAGCCCCAGCATTTT; cdr3_aa: CAIQDGQGNQPQHF
v_call: TRBV6-1; j_call: TRBJ1-6; d_call: -; clone_size: many; cdr3_nt: TGTGCCAGCAGAGCCGCTAGCTCCTATAATTCACCCCTCCACTTT; cdr3_aa: CASRAASSYNSPLHF
v_call: TRBV29-1; j_call: TRBJ1-2; d_call: TRBD1; clone_size: -; cdr3_nt: TGCAGCGTTGGTTGGACAGGGATGAGGGTAAGCGGCGGCTACACCTTC; cdr3_aa: CSVGWTGMRVSGGYTF
v_call: TRBV2; j_call: TRBJ2-3; d_call: -; clone_size: -; cdr3_nt: TGTGCCAGCAGTGAGAGCAGGATGGGCACAGATACGCAGTATTTT; cdr3_aa: CASSESRMGTDTQYF
v_call: TRBV5-1; j_call: TRBJ2-3; d_call: -; clone_size: -; cdr3_nt: TGCGCCAGCAGCTTGGAAGGCAGGGCAAGCACAGATACGCAGTATTTT; cdr3_aa: CASSLEGRASTDTQYF
v_call: TRBV25-1; j_call: TRBJ1-1; d_call: -; clone_size: -; cdr3_nt: TGTGCCAGCAGTGGTGGACGGAGTGAGGGCACTGAAGCTTTCTTT; cdr3_aa: CASSGGRSEGTEAFF